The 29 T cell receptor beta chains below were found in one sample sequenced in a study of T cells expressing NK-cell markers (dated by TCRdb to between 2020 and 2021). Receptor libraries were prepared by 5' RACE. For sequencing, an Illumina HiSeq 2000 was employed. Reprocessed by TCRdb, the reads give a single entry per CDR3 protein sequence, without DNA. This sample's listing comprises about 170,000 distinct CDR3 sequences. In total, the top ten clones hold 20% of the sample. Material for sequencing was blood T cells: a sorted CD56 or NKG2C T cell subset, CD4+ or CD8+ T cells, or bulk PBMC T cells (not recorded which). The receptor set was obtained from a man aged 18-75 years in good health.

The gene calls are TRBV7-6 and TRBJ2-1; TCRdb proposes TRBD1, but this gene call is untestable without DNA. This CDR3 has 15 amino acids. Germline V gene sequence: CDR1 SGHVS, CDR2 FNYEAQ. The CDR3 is CASSPRQVSYNEQFF.

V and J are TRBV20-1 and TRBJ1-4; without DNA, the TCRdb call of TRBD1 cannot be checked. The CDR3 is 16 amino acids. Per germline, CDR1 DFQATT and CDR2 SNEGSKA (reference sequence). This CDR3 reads CSARDGGWATNEKLFF.

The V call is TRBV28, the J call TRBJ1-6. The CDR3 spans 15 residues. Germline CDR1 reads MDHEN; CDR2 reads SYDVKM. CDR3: CASSDSGTWNSPLHF.

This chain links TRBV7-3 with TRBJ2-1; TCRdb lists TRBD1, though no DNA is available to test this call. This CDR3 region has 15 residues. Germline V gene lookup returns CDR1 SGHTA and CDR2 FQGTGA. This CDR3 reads CASSFGAGGYNEQFF.

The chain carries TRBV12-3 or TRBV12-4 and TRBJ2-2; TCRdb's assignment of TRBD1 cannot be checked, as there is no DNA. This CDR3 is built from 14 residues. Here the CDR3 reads CASSPAGGTGELFF.

The CDR3 sequence: CASSDRDYTDTQYF. This rearrangement joins TRBV13 to TRBJ2-3; TCRdb selects TRBD1, and the lack of DNA leaves this call unchecked. Germline CDR1 PRHDT, CDR2 FYEKMQ (reference sequence). The CDR3 loop spans 14 amino acids.

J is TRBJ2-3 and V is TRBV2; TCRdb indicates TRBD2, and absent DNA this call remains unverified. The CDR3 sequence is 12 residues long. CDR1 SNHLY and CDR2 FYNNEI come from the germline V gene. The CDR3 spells CASSGLPDTQYF. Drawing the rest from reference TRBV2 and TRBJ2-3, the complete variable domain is EPEVTQTPSHQVTQMGQEVILRCVPISNHLYFYWYRQILGQKVEFLVSFYNNEISEKSEIFDDQFSVERPDGSNFTLKIRSTKLEDSAMYFCASSGLPDTQYFGPGTRLTVL.

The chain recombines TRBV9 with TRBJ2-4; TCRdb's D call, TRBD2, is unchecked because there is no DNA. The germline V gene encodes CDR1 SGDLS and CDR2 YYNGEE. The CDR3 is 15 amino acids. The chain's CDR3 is CASSVAGGDSNIQYF.

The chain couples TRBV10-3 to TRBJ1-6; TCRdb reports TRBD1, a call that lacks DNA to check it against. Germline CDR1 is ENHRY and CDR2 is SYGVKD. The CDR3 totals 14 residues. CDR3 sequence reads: CAISERQDNSPLHF.

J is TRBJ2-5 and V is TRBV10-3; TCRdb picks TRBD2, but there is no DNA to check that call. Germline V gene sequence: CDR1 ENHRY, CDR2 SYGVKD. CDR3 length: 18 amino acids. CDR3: CAISGPPAASGGQETQYF.

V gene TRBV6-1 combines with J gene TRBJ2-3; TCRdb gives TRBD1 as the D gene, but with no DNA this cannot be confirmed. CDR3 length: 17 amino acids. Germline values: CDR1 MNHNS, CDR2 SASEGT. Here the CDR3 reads CASSEGFTVLGADTQYF.

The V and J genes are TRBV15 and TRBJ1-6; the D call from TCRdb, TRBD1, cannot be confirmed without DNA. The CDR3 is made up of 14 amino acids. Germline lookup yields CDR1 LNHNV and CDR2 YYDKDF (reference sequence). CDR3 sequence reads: CATSRGGGGSPLHF.

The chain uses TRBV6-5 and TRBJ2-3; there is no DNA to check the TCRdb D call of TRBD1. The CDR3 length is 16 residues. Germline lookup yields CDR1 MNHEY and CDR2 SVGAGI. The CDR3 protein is CASSYSLSGGTDTQYF.

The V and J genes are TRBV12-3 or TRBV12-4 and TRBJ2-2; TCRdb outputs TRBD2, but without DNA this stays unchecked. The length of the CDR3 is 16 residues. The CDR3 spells CASSRLGYPGGGELFF.

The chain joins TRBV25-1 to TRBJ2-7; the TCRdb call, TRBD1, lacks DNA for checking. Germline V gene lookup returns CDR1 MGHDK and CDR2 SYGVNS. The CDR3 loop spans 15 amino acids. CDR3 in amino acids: CASSDTHRGLYEQYF.

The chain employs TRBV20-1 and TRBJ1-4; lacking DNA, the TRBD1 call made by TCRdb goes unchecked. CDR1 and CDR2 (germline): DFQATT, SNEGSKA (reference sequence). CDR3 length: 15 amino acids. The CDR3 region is CSAPTGDPTNEKLFF.

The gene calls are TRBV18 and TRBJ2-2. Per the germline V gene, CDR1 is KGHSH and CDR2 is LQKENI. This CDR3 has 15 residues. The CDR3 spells CASSPPLGVTGELFF.

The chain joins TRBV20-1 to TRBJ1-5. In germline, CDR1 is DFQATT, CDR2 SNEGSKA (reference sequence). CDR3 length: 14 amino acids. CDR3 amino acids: CSAREPGPNQPQHF.

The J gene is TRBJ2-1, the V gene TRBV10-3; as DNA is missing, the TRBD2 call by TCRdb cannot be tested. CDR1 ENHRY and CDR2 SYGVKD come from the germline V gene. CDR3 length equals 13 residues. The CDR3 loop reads CASGLDSYNEQFF.

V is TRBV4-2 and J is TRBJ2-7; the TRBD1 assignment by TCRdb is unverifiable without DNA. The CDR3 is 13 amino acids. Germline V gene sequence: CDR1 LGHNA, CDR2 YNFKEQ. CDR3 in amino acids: CASSPSLNYEQYF.

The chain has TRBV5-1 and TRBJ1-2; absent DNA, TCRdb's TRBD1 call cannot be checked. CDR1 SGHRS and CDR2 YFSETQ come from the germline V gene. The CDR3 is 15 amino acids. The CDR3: CASSEVTGQVYGYTF.

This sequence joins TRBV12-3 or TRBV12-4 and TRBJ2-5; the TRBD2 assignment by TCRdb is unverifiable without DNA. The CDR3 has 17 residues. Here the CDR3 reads CASSSTLPGTSEETQYF.

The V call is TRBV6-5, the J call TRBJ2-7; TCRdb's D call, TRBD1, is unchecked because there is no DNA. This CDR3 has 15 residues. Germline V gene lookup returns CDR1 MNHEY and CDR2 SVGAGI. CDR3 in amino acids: CASSYSVGGGGEQYF.

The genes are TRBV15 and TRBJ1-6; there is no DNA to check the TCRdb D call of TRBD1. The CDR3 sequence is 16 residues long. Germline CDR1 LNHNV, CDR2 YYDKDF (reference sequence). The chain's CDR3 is CATSRDRQGYNSPLHF.

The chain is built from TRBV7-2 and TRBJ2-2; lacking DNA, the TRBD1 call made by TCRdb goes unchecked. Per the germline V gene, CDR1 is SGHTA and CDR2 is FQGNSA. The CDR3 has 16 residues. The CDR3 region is CASSSRTGMNTGELFF.

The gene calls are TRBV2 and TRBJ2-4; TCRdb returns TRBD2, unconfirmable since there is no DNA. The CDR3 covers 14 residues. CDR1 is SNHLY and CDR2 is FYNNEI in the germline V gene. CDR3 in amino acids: CASNRDSSKNIQYF.

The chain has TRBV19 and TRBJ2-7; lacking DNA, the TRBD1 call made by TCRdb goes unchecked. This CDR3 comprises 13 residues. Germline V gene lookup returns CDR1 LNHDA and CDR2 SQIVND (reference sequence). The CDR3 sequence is CASSSKRGDEQYF.

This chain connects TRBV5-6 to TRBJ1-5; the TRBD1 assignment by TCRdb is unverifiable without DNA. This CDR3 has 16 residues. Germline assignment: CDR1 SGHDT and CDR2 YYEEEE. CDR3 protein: CASSLGLQGGNQPQHF.

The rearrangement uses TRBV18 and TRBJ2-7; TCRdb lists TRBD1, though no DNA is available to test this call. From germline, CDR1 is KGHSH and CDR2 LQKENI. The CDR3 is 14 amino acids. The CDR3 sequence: CASSTPDGTYEQYF.